Below are 14 T cell receptor beta chains sequenced from a single sample in a study of response to subunit inactivated influenza vaccine. MiXCR, run by TCRdb on the RT-PCR reads, gives a single entry per CDR3 protein. The repertoire includes around 850,000 distinct CDR3 sequences, 18% of them detected once, and roughly 11% sits in the top ten. Here the sequenced sample was PBMCs from blood, taken roughly 5 days after vaccination. The source of these receptors is a man aged 45-65 years who received an inactivated influenza vaccine.

In its sample, this clonotype was seen a few times. The gene calls are TRBV5-6 and TRBJ2-1, with 9 nucleotides matching TRBD1. The CDR3 is 15 residues long. Germline loops: CDR1 SGHDT, CDR2 YYEEEE. V was pared by 0 bases and J by 9 bases, with 7 bases of the junction left unmatched. The CDR3: CASSLDRGLRSEQFF. The CDR3, as DNA: TGTGCCAGCAGCTTGGACAGGGGGCTTAGGTCTGAGCAGTTCTTC.

The genes are TRBV4-3 and TRBJ2-3; D is unclear. Trimming removed 0 bases at V and 0 bases at J, with 19 bases between. The CDR3 has 19 residues. Germline CDR1 LGHNA, CDR2 YSLEER. For the CDR3, the DNA is TGCGCCAGCAGCCAAGAAATTGCCTTAGCCTTTACTAGCACAGATACGCAGTATTTT. Protein sequence: CASSQEIALAFTSTDTQYF.

The J gene is TRBJ1-4, the V gene TRBV7-2, with 7 bases matching TRBD1. Germline V gene sequence: CDR1 SGHTA, CDR2 FQGNSA. V dropped 5 bases and J dropped 8; count of bases not matched to a gene: 14. CDR3 length: 16 amino acids. CDR3 nucleotides: TGTGCCAGCAGCCGTCAGACAGGGACTGTAGCCGAAAAACTGTTTTTT. Encoded protein: CASSRQTGTVAEKLFF.

This clonotype was picked up a small number of times. This rearrangement joins TRBV28 to TRBJ1-1, with 10 nucleotides matching TRBD1. This CDR3 has 14 amino acids. With 2 bases clipped from V and 8 bases from J, the junction kept 5 bases outside the gene matches. Per germline, CDR1 MDHEN and CDR2 SYDVKM. Here the CDR3 DNA reads TGTGCCAGCAGTTTACTTGGGACAGGGGACGAAGCTTTCTTT. This sequence encodes CASSLLGTGDEAFF.

The chain is built from TRBV20-1 and TRBJ2-1; D gene unclear. CDR1 is DFQATT, CDR2 SNEGSKA, per germline (reference sequence). With 1 base removed from V and 5 bases from J, the gap between germline ends came to 18 bases. This CDR3 contains 16 residues. The chain's CDR3 is CSARGALEGNDNEQFF. The CDR3 region has the DNA TGCAGTGCTAGAGGCGCGCTAGAAGGGAATGACAATGAGCAGTTCTTC.

The sample holds a few counts of this clonotype. This chain joins TRBV15 and TRBJ2-1; 8 bases agree with TRBD1. From germline, CDR1 is LNHNV and CDR2 YYDKDF (reference sequence). V was pared by 2 bases and J by 3 bases, with 0 bases of the junction left unmatched. The CDR3 totals 14 residues. DNA for the CDR3: TGTGCCACCAGCAGAACAGGGGGCTACAATGAGCAGTTCTTC. Its translation: CATSRTGGYNEQFF.

The chain uses TRBV20-1 and TRBJ1-1, with D hard to call. Trimming pared 6 bases from V and 3 bases from J, leaving 14 bases between. The CDR3 is 13 residues long. CDR1 and CDR2 (germline): DFQATT, SNEGSKA (reference sequence). The CDR3 sequence: CSALPDGDTEAFF. DNA for the CDR3: TGCAGTGCCCTACCGGACGGCGACACTGAAGCTTTCTTT.

This clonotype has more than one count but fewer than ten. J is TRBJ2-3 and V is TRBV4-2; 7 bases are shared with TRBD2. The CDR3 extends over 18 amino acids. Looked up from germline, CDR1 is LGHNA and CDR2 is YNFKEQ. Trimming removed 0 bases from V and 0 bases from J; junction bases left unmatched: 9. The CDR3 loop is CASSQELLGGVSTDTQYF. The CDR3 nucleotides read TGTGCCAGCAGCCAAGAACTACTGGGAGGGGTTAGCACAGATACGCAGTATTTT.

This clonotype was found a few times. This rearrangement joins TRBV20-1 to TRBJ2-1; 9 bases agree with TRBD2. The V segment lost 4 bases and the J segment 13 bases; nucleotides outside the gene matches: 14. Germline V gene data show CDR1 as DFQATT and CDR2 as SNEGSKA (reference sequence). The CDR3 contains 14 residues. For the CDR3, the DNA is TGCAGTGCTATGGATCCGGGACTAGCCCAAATCCAGTTCTTC. Its protein product is CSAMDPGLAQIQFF.

This clonotype was seen many times. This chain connects TRBV6-1 to TRBJ1-5; 8 bases line up with TRBD1. This CDR3 is built from 14 residues. Germline assignment: CDR1 MNHNS and CDR2 SASEGT. Trimming at V came to 7 bases and at J to 6 bases, leaving 8 bases not matched to a gene. CDR3 sequence (DNA): TGTGCCAGCATGGGCAGGGGGCGGATTCAGCCCCAGCATTTT. Residues: CASMGRGRIQPQHF.

This clonotype was recorded at least ten times. This sequence joins TRBV24-1 and TRBJ2-6; D gene unclear. V gave up 9 bases and J gave up 0 bases, with 20 bases separating them. CDR3 size: 18 residues. Germline lookup yields CDR1 KGHDR and CDR2 SFDVKD. The CDR3 bases are TGTGCCACCGATGGAACCGGGCCGCGAAGCTCTGGGGCCAACGTCCTGACTTTC. Translated, it gives CATDGTGPRSSGANVLTF.

This clonotype has just a few counts. The chain couples TRBV20-1 to TRBJ2-1, with D perhaps matching TRBD1 (6 bases). V lost 6 bases to trimming and J lost 0 bases, with 18 bases between them. Germline V gene lookup returns CDR1 DFQATT and CDR2 SNEGSKA (reference sequence). The CDR3 covers 16 residues. In nucleotides, the CDR3 is TGCAGTGCAACAGGACAGACCTCTTTCTCCTACAATGAGCAGTTCTTC. This sequence encodes CSATGQTSFSYNEQFF.

In its sample, this clonotype was seen many times. The rearrangement joins TRBV5-1 to TRBJ2-5; no clear D gene. There are 13 residues in the CDR3. V lost 4 bases and J 2 bases, leaving 9 bases between the germline ends. Per germline, CDR1 SGHRS and CDR2 YFSETQ. CDR3 DNA sequence: TGCGCCAGCAGCACGACATATCAAGAGACCCAGTACTTC. Protein product: CASSTTYQETQYF.

The chain is built from TRBV29-1 and TRBJ1-2, with TRBD1 matching over 10 bases. The trim removed 7 bases at V and 3 bases at J, leaving 5 bases unmatched. The germline V gene has CDR1 SQVTM and CDR2 ANQGSEA. This CDR3 contains 13 residues. CDR3 bases: TGCAGCGCCGGCGGGACAGGGGACTATGGCTACACCTTC. Its translation: CSAGGTGDYGYTF.